One sample yielded the 21 T cell receptor beta chains listed below, sequenced in a study of blood T cell repertoires in COVID-19. Libraries were prepared by immunoSEQ multiplex PCR; TCRdb keeps only in-frame clonotypes and omits some of them. The sample records 250,000 to 300,000 clones, 60% to 75% being singletons. The sequencing input was peripheral blood. These receptors were obtained from a woman older than 75 with acute or convalescent COVID-19.

The chain joins TRBV5-1 to TRBJ2-3, with D possibly TRBD1 on 7 matching bases. Trimming left V 4 bases short and J 1 base short, with 10 bases between. CDR3 size: 14 residues. Germline CDR1 reads SGHRS; CDR2 reads YFSETQ. The CDR3 DNA follows: TGCGCCAGCAGCCGGGGGACAGGCACAGATACGCAGTATTTT. Its protein is CASSRGTGTDTQYF.

The chain is built from TRBV7-3 and TRBJ2-7, with TRBD2 matching 7 bases. Germline CDR1 is SGHTA and CDR2 is FQGTGA. This CDR3 is built from 12 residues. V was clipped by 1 base and J by 6 bases; unmatched bases: 0. The DNA of the CDR3 is TGTGCCAGCAGCTTAAGGGGGGGCGAGCAGTACTTC. Translated, it gives CASSLRGGEQYF.

This clone was seen only once. V is TRBV19 and J is TRBJ1-1; D might be TRBD1 (5 bases). This CDR3 region has 14 residues. Germline CDR1 reads LNHDA; CDR2 reads SQIVND (reference sequence). The V end was cut by 2 bases, the J end by 4 bases, with 11 bases between. The CDR3 loop reads CASSISSRATEAFF. The CDR3 DNA follows: TGTGCCAGTAGTATATCTTCCAGGGCCACTGAAGCTTTCTTT.

Only a few counts were recorded for this clone. V gene TRBV2 combines with J gene TRBJ2-7; TRBD1 agrees at 7 bases. This CDR3 has 13 amino acids. Germline lookup yields CDR1 SNHLY and CDR2 FYNNEI. The trim removed 6 bases at V and 5 bases at J, leaving 7 bases unmatched. The CDR3 region is CASRGQRTDEQYF. The CDR3 bases are TGTGCCAGCAGGGGACAGAGAACGGACGAGCAGTACTTC.

J is TRBJ2-3 and V is TRBV29-1; weak D call: TRBD2 (7 bases). The V end lost 6 bases, the J end lost 6 bases, and 16 bases lay between the germline ends. CDR1 is SQVTM, CDR2 ANQGSEA, per germline. The CDR3 is 13 residues long. The CDR3 bases are TGCAGCGTAAACGGGGGGCGGGAGGATACGCAGTATTTT. It translates to CSVNGGREDTQYF.

The V call is TRBV7-9, the J call TRBJ1-1, with D uncertain. CDR1 and CDR2 from the germline V gene are SEHNR and FQNEAQ (reference sequence). The V end lost 3 bases, the J end lost 6 bases, and 11 bases lay between the germline ends. The length of the CDR3 is 13 residues. Written as DNA, the CDR3 is TGTGCCAGCAGCTTCCTAGAACAAGCTGAAGCTTTCTTT. Its translation is CASSFLEQAEAFF.

The chain uses TRBV19 and TRBJ1-2, with 9 bases identical to TRBD1. The CDR3 loop spans 15 amino acids. Trimming cost V 5 bases and J 7 bases; bases outside gene matches: 11. Germline V gene sequence: CDR1 LNHDA, CDR2 SQIVND (reference sequence). As DNA, the CDR3 is TGTGCCAGTAGTGGGCAAGCCGGGACAGGGATTGGCTACACCTTC. Translated, it gives CASSGQAGTGIGYTF.

The V and J genes are TRBV9 and TRBJ2-5, with D maybe TRBD2 (6 bases). The germline V gene encodes CDR1 SGDLS and CDR2 YYNGEE. V gave up 3 bases and J gave up 9 bases, with 18 bases separating them. The CDR3 length is 14 residues. CDR3 sequence reads: CASSAASVQGAQYF. CDR3 coding DNA: TGTGCCAGCAGCGCTGCTAGCGTACAAGGAGCCCAGTACTTC.

The rearrangement joins TRBV7-6 to TRBJ2-3; 7 bases fit TRBD1. CDR1 and CDR2 from the germline V gene are SGHVS and FNYEAQ. The J segment lost 5 bases and the V segment lost 5 bases, leaving 13 bases of the junction unmatched. The CDR3 contains 16 residues. The CDR3 DNA reads TGTGCCAGCAGCCAATCGACAGGGTGGGGCGGAGATACGCAGTATTTT. This translates into CASSQSTGWGGDTQYF.

The gene calls are TRBV5-6 and TRBJ2-1; 10 bases match TRBD2. V lost 0 bases, J lost 7 bases, and 4 bases stayed unmatched. This CDR3 region has 15 residues. The germline gives CDR1 SGHDT, CDR2 YYEEEE. The CDR3 is CASSLEASGRNEQFF. Here the CDR3 DNA reads TGTGCCAGCAGCTTGGAGGCTAGCGGGAGAAATGAGCAGTTCTTC.

The chain couples TRBV2 to TRBJ1-6; D is ambiguous. The CDR3 spans 13 residues. Germline V gives CDR1 SNHLY, CDR2 FYNNEI. V was shortened by 6 bases and J by 7 bases, with 10 bases between the two germline ends. The CDR3 DNA is TGTGCCAGCAGGCCGGGAACAAATTCACCCCTCCACTTT. Its translation is CASRPGTNSPLHF. Full variable domain (remainder filled in from reference TRBV2 and TRBJ1-6): EPEVTQTPSHQVTQMGQEVILRCVPISNHLYFYWYRQILGQKVEFLVSFYNNEISEKSEIFDDQFSVERPDGSNFTLKIRSTKLEDSAMYFCASRPGTNSPLHFGNGTRLTVT.

This clone occurred once. This chain connects TRBV28 to TRBJ2-7; D remains ambiguous. The CDR3 length is 11 residues. V gave up 2 bases and J gave up 4 bases, with 3 bases separating them. Germline CDR1 MDHEN, CDR2 SYDVKM. CDR3: CASSLTYEQYF. Written as DNA, the CDR3 is TGTGCCAGCAGTTTAACTTACGAGCAGTACTTC. The whole variable domain, remainder taken from reference TRBV28 and TRBJ2-7, is DVKVTQSSRYLVKRTGEKVFLECVQDMDHENMFWYRQDPGLGLRLIYFSYDVKMKEKGDIPEGYSVSREKKERFSLILESASTNQTSMYLCASSLTYEQYFGPGTRLTVT.

This clone appeared a single time. The chain has TRBV7-3 and TRBJ2-7; D perhaps matches TRBD2 (6 bases). Germline V gene lookup returns CDR1 SGHTA and CDR2 FQGTGA. The length of the CDR3 is 16 residues. Trimming took off 2 bases at V and 6 bases at J, with 20 bases between the two ends. The chain's CDR3 is CASSLSGPGGGAEQYF. The CDR3 bases are TGTGCCAGCAGCTTATCCGGACCGGGCGGAGGGGCCGAGCAGTACTTC.

This chain uses TRBV2 with TRBJ1-3, with D perhaps matching TRBD1 (5 bases). The CDR3 has 14 residues. Trimming shortened V by 4 bases and J by 2 bases, and 9 bases separated the two germline ends. Germline V gene sequence: CDR1 SNHLY, CDR2 FYNNEI. In DNA, the CDR3 is TGTGCCAGCAGTGCGGCCAGGGCTGGAAACACCATATATTTT. Translation gives CASSAARAGNTIYF.

Notes on this clone: A much larger clone differs by one base, so this may be a read error. This rearrangement joins TRBV7-9 to TRBJ1-6, with 10 bases matching TRBD1. Per germline, CDR1 SEHNR and CDR2 FQNEAQ (reference sequence). The CDR3 contains 14 residues. Trimming took 5 bases from V and 9 from J; bases not matched to a gene: 4. CDR3 bases: TGTGCCAGCAGCGCGGGACAGGGGAGTTCACCCCTCCACTTT. It encodes CASSAGQGSSPLHF.

The chain couples TRBV19 to TRBJ1-2; 11 bases map to TRBD1. CDR1 and CDR2 (germline): LNHDA, SQIVND (reference sequence). After removal of 5 bases from V and 2 bases from J, the junction contained 10 bases not matched to a gene. CDR3 length equals 17 residues. The chain's CDR3 is CASSPLDRGLKNYGYTF. In DNA form, the CDR3 reads TGTGCCAGTAGTCCCCTGGACAGGGGGCTGAAAAACTATGGCTACACCTTC.

The chain joins TRBV6-5 to TRBJ2-1, with a weak D call TRBD1 (5 bases). Trimming removed 2 bases from V and 7 bases from J, with 12 bases in between. This CDR3 contains 14 residues. In germline, CDR1 is MNHEY, CDR2 SVGAGI. CDR3 sequence: CASSYRRALNEQFF. CDR3 nucleotide sequence: TGTGCCAGCAGTTACCGCAGGGCTTTAAATGAGCAGTTCTTC.

The rearrangement joins TRBV6-5 to TRBJ1-6; the D gene is possibly TRBD1 (6 bases). Deletions cut 7 bases from V and 5 bases from J, with 15 bases between. Germline V gene lookup returns CDR1 MNHEY and CDR2 SVGAGI. The CDR3 has 15 residues. CDR3 sequence: CASTTAGADNSPLHF. DNA of the CDR3: TGTGCCAGCACAACCGCAGGGGCGGATAATTCACCCCTCCACTTT.

The chain links TRBV2 to TRBJ1-6; 9 bases fit TRBD1. The CDR3 totals 14 residues. The ends lost 6 bases at V and 6 bases at J; junction bases unmatched: 3. From germline, CDR1 is SNHLY and CDR2 FYNNEI. In DNA, the CDR3 is TGTGCCAGCAGGGCGACAGGGGGTAATTCACCCCTCCACTTT. It specifies CASRATGGNSPLHF.

The J gene is TRBJ1-3, the V gene TRBV5-1, with a weak D call TRBD1 (5 bases). CDR3 length equals 18 residues. Per germline, CDR1 SGHRS and CDR2 YFSETQ. Deletions cut 1 base from V and 0 bases from J, with 17 bases between. In DNA, the CDR3 is TGCGCCAGCAGCTTGAGATACACGGGACTGGGCTCTGGAAACACCATATATTTT. This sequence encodes CASSLRYTGLGSGNTIYF. Full variable domain (outside the CDR3, taken from reference TRBV5-1 and TRBJ1-3): KAGVTQTPRYLIKTRGQQVTLSCSPISGHRSVSWYQQTPGQGLQFLFEYFSETQRNKGNFPGRFSGRQFSNSRSEMNVSTLELGDSALYLCASSLRYTGLGSGNTIYFGEGSWLTVV.

The chain carries TRBV5-1 and TRBJ2-2, with a possible D match to TRBD1 (5 bases). This CDR3 has 14 residues. V lost 3 bases, J lost 5 bases, and 11 bases lay in between. The germline CDR1 and CDR2 sequences are SGHRS and YFSETQ. CDR3 region: CASSYQGGTGELFF. In nucleotides, the CDR3 is TGCGCCAGCAGCTATCAGGGTGGGACCGGGGAGCTGTTTTTT.